This TCR beta chain appears in the sequencing data of a study of lymphopenia after photon versus proton radiotherapy. The study's findings and limits: Oligoclonal CD8+ Temra expansion after nadir drove photon patients' diversity drop.

Turning to this clone: Its antigen remains unidentified.

Trimming pared 6 bases from V and 5 bases from J, leaving 22 bases between. From germline, CDR1 is KGHSH and CDR2 LQKENI. This CDR3 has 16 residues. Using immunoSEQ multiplex PCR, the repertoire was profiled, and TCRdb retains in-frame clones only, with some absent. The table has some 21,000 clones, 85% seen once; the top ten hold about 19%. The chain has TRBV18 and TRBJ1-1; D is undetermined. This clonotype originated in a man aged 55 to 69 with pancreatic cancer. The specimen was peripheral blood, collected from a patient treated with photon-based radiotherapy. The CDR3 reads CASSKQIHGVRTEAFF. The CDR3 coding sequence is TGTGCCAGCTCTAAACAAATCCACGGGGTACGGACTGAAGCTTTCTTT.